Presented here are 3 T cell receptor beta chains from one specimen sequenced in a study of cytomegalovirus exposure and HLA in healthy donors. PCR primers comprised 60 Vbeta and 13 Jbeta primers. Data came from immunoSEQ multiplex PCR; TCRdb stores just in-frame clones and leaves some out. The repertoire includes 150,000 to 170,000 clones, approximately 80% of them detected once, and 13% sits in the top ten. Source material: PBMCs. The receptors shown here come from a man under 40 in good health and CMV-seropositive.

The rearrangement joins TRBV5-6 to TRBJ1-4; 7 bases align to TRBD1. Germline assignment: CDR1 SGHDT and CDR2 YYEEEE. Trimming removed 2 bases from V and 5 bases from J; junction bases left unmatched: 3. The CDR3 spans 14 residues. The CDR3 here is CASSLDRVNEKLFF. The CDR3 DNA reads TGTGCCAGCAGCTTAGACAGGGTAAATGAAAAACTGTTTTTT.

V is TRBV5-1 and J is TRBJ1-1, with TRBD1 matching 9 bases. The CDR3 runs 15 residues. The germline gives CDR1 SGHRS, CDR2 YFSETQ. After removal of 4 bases from V and 3 bases from J, the junction contained 7 bases not matched to a gene. CDR3 sequence: CASSRGTGRDTEAFF. The CDR3 DNA follows: TGCGCCAGCAGCCGAGGGACAGGGAGAGACACTGAAGCTTTCTTT.

The V and J genes are TRBV11-3 and TRBJ2-2; a possible D gene is TRBD2 (5 bases). The CDR3 spans 16 residues. V was trimmed by 0 bases and J by 6 bases, leaving 14 bases between them. Per the germline V gene, CDR1 is SGHNT and CDR2 is YENEEA. The CDR3 loop reads CASSLDRGLPPGELFF. CDR3 coding DNA: TGTGCCAGCAGCTTAGATCGCGGGCTTCCACCCGGGGAGCTGTTTTTT. The variable domain in full, with the rest retrieved from reference TRBV11-3 and TRBJ2-2, is EAGVVQSPRYKIIEKKQPVAFWCNPISGHNTLYWYLQNLGQGPELLIRYENEEAVDDSQLPKDRFSAERLKGVDSTLKIQPAELGDSAVYLCASSLDRGLPPGELFFGEGSRLTVL.